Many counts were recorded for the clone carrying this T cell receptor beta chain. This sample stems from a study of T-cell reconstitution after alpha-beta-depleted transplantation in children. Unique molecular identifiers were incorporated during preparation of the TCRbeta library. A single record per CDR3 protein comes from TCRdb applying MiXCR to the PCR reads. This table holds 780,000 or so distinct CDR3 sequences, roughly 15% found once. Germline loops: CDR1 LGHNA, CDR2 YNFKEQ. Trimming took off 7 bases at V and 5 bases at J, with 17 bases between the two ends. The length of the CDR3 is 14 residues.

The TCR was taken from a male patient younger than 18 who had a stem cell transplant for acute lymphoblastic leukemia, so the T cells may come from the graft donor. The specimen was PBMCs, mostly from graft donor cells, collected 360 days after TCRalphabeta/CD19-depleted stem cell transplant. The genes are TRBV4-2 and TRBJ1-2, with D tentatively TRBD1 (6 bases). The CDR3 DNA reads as TGTGCCAGCACGGACAGTTGGTTCGATTATGGCTACACCTTC. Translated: CASTDSWFDYGYTF.